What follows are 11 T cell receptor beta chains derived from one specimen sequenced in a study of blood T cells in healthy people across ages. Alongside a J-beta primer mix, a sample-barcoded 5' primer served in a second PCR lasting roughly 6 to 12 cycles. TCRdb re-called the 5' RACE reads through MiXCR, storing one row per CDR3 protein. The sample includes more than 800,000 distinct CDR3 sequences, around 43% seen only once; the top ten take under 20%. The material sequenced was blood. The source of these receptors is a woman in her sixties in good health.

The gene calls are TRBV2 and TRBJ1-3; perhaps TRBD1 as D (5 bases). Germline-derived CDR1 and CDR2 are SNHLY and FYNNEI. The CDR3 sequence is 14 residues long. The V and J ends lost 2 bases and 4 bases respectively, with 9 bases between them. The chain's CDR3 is CASSEPRAGNTIYF. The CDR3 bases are TGTGCCAGCAGTGAACCCAGGGCGGGAAACACCATATATTTT.

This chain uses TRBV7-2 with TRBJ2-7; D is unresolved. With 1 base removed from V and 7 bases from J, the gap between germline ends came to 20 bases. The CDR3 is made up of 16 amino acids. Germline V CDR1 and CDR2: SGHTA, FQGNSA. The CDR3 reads CASSLVSSATYNEQYF. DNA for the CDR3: TGTGCCAGCAGCTTAGTTTCCAGTGCGACCTACAATGAGCAGTACTTC.

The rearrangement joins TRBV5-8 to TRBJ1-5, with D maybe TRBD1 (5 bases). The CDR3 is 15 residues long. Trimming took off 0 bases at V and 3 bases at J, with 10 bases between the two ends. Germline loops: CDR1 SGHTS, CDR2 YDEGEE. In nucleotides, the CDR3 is TGTGCCAGCAGCTTGGTAGAGGGGATCAATCAGCCCCAGCATTTT. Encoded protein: CASSLVEGINQPQHF.

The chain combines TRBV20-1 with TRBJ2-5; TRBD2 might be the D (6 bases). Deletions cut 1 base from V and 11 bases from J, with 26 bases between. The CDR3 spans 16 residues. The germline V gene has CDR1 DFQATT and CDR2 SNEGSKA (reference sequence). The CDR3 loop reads CSARASDGLRRGEQYF. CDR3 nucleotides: TGCAGTGCTAGAGCATCCGACGGGCTGAGGAGGGGTGAGCAGTACTTC.

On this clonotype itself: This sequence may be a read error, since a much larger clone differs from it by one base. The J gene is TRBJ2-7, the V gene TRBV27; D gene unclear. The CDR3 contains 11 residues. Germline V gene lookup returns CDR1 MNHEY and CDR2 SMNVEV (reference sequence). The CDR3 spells CTSARLGEQYF. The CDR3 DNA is TGTACCAGCGCCCGTTTGGGTGAGCAGTACTTC.

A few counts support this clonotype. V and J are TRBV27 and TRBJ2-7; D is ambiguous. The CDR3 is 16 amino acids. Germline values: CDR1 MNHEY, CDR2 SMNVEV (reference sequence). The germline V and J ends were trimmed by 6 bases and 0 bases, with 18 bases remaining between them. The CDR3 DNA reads TGTGCCAGCAGCCGTTCGCCCGGATCCGGCTCCTACGAGCAGTACTTC. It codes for CASSRSPGSGSYEQYF.

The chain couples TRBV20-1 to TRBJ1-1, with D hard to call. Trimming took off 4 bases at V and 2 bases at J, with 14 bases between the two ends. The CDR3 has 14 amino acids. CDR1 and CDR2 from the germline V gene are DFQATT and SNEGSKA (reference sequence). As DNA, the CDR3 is TGCAGTGCTACCCGGGCCGGTCTTAACACTGAAGCTTTCTTT. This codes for CSATRAGLNTEAFF.

This chain's CDR3 is CASSRGGQGLDEQFF. The CDR3 DNA sequence: TGTGCTAGCTCTCGGGGGGGACAGGGGTTGGATGAGCAGTTCTTC. J is TRBJ2-1 and V is TRBV7-7; TRBD1 aligns across 10 bases. The germline CDR1 and CDR2 sequences are SSHAT and FNYEAQ (reference sequence). The CDR3 spans 15 residues.

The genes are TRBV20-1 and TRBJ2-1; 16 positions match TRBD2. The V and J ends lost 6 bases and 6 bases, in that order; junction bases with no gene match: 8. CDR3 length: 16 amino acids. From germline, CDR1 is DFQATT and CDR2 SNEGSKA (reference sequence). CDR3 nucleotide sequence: TGCAGTGCCCCGGGACTAGCGGGAGGGCCCGGCAATGAGCAGTTCTTC. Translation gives CSAPGLAGGPGNEQFF.

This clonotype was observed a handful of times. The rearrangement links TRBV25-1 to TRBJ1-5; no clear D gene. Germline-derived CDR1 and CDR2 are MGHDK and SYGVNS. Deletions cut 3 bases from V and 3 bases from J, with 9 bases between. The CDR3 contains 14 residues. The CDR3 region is CASSDQRLNQPQHF. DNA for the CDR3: TGTGCCAGCAGTGATCAGCGACTCAATCAGCCCCAGCATTTT.

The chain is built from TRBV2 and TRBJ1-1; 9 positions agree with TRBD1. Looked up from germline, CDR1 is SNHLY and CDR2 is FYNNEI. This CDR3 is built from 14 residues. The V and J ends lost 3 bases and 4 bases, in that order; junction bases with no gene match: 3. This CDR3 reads CASSDDRGSTEAFF. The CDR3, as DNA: TGTGCCAGCAGTGACGACAGGGGGAGCACTGAAGCTTTCTTT.